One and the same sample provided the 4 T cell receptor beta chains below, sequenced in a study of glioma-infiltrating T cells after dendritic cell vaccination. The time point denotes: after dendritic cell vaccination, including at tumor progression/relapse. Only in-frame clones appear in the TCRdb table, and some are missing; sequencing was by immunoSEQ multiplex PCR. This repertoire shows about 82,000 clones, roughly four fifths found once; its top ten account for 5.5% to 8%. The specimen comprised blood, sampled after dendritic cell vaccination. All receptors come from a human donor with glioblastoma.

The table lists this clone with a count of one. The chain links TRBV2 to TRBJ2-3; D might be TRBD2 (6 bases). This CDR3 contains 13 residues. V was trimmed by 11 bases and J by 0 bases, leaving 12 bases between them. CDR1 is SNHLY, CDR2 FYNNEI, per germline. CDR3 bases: TGTGCCGGGACTCCTACTAGCACAGATACGCAGTATTTT. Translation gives CAGTPTSTDTQYF. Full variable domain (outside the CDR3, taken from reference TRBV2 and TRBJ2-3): EPEVTQTPSHQVTQMGQEVILRCVPISNHLYFYWYRQILGQKVEFLVSFYNNEISEKSEIFDDQFSVERPDGSNFTLKIRSTKLEDSAMYFCAGTPTSTDTQYFGPGTRLTVL.

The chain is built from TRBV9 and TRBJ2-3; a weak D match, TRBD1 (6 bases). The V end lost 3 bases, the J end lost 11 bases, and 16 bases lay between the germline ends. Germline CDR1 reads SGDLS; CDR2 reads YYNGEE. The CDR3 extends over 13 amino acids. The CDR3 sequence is CASSAMAGAVQYF. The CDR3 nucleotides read TGTGCCAGCAGCGCCATGGCAGGGGCCGTGCAGTATTTT.

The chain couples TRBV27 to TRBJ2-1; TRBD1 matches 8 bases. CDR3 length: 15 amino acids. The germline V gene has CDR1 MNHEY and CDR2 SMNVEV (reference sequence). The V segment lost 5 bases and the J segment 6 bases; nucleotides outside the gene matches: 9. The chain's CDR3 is CASSRQGLRSNEQFF. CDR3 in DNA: TGTGCCAGCAGTCGACAGGGGTTACGTTCCAATGAGCAGTTCTTC.

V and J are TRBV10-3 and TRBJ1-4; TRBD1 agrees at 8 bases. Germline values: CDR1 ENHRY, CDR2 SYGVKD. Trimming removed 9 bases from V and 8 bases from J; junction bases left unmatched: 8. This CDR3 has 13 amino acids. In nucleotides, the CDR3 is TGTGCCATAAATCAGGGGGCCGAGGAAAAACTGTTTTTT. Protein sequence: CAINQGAEEKLFF.